This note documents a single T cell receptor (beta chain) sequence. This record belongs to a study of T cells in Graves' hyperthyroidism and ophthalmopathy. RNA transcripts provided the source from which TCR beta CDR3 regions were amplified. The study used the HTBI primer set for a first-round RT-PCR of the TCR CDR3. One entry per CDR3 protein results from TCRdb running MiXCR on the multiplex PCR reads. The table lists over 500,000 distinct CDR3 sequences, 13% to 15% of them singletons. Patients aged 18 to 65 had newly diagnosed hyperthyroidism of under 2 months' duration. Each diagnosis was grounded in clinical symptoms, serum thyroxine and TRAb, thyroid ultrasound, and orbital computed tomography. PBMCs were derived from about 10 ml fresh peripheral blood. Per germline, CDR1 SEHNR and CDR2 FQNEAQ (reference sequence). The CDR3 has 15 amino acids. Unmatched junction bases numbered 7, after V lost 4 bases and J lost 3 bases.

The source material was blood. The clonotype was recovered from a woman aged 40 to 50 with Graves' hyperthyroidism. The chain couples TRBV7-9 to TRBJ2-7; 9 bases match TRBD1. The CDR3 coding sequence is TGTGCCAGCAGCTCGGGACAGGGAGGGCGCTACGAGCAGTACTTC. Translating it yields CASSSGQGGRYEQYF.